Sequencing of this T cell receptor beta chain was carried out in a study of blood T cell repertoires in COVID-19. Libraries were prepared by immunoSEQ multiplex PCR; TCRdb keeps only in-frame clonotypes and omits some of them. The repertoire holds 150,000 to 200,000 clones, with 75% to 85% as singletons. Germline values: CDR1 MNHEY, CDR2 SVGAGI. The V end lost 5 bases, the J end lost 12 bases, and 17 bases lay between the germline ends. The CDR3 is 14 residues long. This clone was observed once. V and J are TRBV6-5 and TRBJ1-6; possible D gene TRBD1, 5 bases. Material for sequencing was PBMCs or T cells enriched from blood (not recorded which). The sequence was obtained from a man aged 50-59 years who had recovered from COVID-19. The CDR3 DNA reads as TGTGCCAGCAGTATGACAGTTTCGGGCCAACCCCTCCACTTT. It specifies CASSMTVSGQPLHF.